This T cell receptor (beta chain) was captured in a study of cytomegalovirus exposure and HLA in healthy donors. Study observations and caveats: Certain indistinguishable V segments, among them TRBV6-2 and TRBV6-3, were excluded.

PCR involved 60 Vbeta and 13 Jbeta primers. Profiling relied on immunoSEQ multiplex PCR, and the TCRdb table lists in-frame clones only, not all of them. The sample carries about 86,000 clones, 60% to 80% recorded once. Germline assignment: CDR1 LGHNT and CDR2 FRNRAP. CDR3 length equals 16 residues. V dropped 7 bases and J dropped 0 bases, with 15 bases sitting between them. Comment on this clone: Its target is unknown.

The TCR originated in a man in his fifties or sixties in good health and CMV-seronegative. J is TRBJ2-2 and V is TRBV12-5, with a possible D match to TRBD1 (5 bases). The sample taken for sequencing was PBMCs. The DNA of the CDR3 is TGTGCTAGTGCCTTGACAGTACCGTCGAACACCGGGGAGCTGTTTTTT. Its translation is CASALTVPSNTGELFF.